One and the same sample provided the 6 T cell receptor beta chains below, sequenced in a study of patients and donors after allogeneic stem cell transplantation. TCRdb ran MiXCR on the RT-PCR reads and lists one entry per CDR3 protein. The sample consists of hundreds of thousands of distinct CDR3 sequences, under 20% of them appearing once. The specimen was blood, either unsorted or a sorted T cell fraction (not recorded which). These receptors came from a human donor who was either an allogeneic HSCT recipient or a stem cell or donor lymphocyte infusion donor (not recorded which). It is not recorded whose cells these are; they may come from a transplant donor.

The chain couples TRBV27 to TRBJ2-5; TRBD1 or TRBD2 may be the D gene (5 bases each). CDR1 is MNHEY and CDR2 is SMNVEV in the germline V gene (reference sequence). There are 14 residues in the CDR3. V gave up 2 bases and J gave up 4 bases, with 11 bases separating them. CDR3 coding DNA: TGTGCCAGCAGTTTAGGGACCCAGGCAGAGACCCAGTACTTC. This gives the protein CASSLGTQAETQYF.

The chain links TRBV4-1 to TRBJ2-1; 9 bases line up with TRBD2. CDR1 is MGHRA and CDR2 is YSYEKL in the germline V gene. Germline trimming cut 4 bases from V and 6 bases from J; bases unmatched to any gene: 7. The CDR3 is 15 residues long. CDR3 in amino acids: CASSRGREGGNEQFF. The DNA of the CDR3 is TGCGCCAGCAGCCGGGGGCGGGAGGGGGGCAATGAGCAGTTCTTC.

This clonotype occurred a few times. The V call is TRBV27, the J call TRBJ2-1, with D perhaps being TRBD1 or TRBD2 (6 bases each). Germline V gives CDR1 MNHEY, CDR2 SMNVEV (reference sequence). V lost 5 bases and J 9 bases, leaving 20 bases between the germline ends. This CDR3 is 15 amino acids long. CDR3 sequence (DNA): TGTGCCAGCAGTCCGTACTCGACAGGTAGCGGTGAGCAGTTCTTC. It codes for CASSPYSTGSGEQFF.

The J gene is TRBJ2-5, the V gene TRBV11-2, with 11 bases lining up with TRBD2. V was clipped by 4 bases and J by 8 bases; unmatched bases: 12. The CDR3 runs to 16 residues. Germline V gives CDR1 SGHAT, CDR2 FQNNGV. CDR3 protein: CASSSLLSGGGLTQYF. The CDR3 DNA is TGTGCCAGCAGCTCCCTGCTTAGCGGGGGGGGATTAACCCAGTACTTC.

The chain joins TRBV5-1 to TRBJ1-3; D is unclear. The germline V gene encodes CDR1 SGHRS and CDR2 YFSETQ. The CDR3 runs 14 residues. The CDR3 loop is CAHQRPLSGNTIYF. CDR3 bases: TGCGCTCATCAAAGGCCTCTCTCTGGAAACACCATATATTTT.

The table lists this clonotype with a few counts. This rearrangement joins TRBV2 to TRBJ2-1; a possible D gene is TRBD1 (6 bases). Trimming shortened V by 5 bases and J by 4 bases, and 15 bases separated the two germline ends. Germline-derived CDR1 and CDR2 are SNHLY and FYNNEI. CDR3 size: 15 residues. The CDR3 DNA sequence: TGTGCCAGCAGTTTCGCACAGGGCCGTTACAATGAGCAGTTCTTC. It codes for CASSFAQGRYNEQFF. Together with reference TRBV2 and TRBJ2-1, the CDR3 gives the full variable domain: EPEVTQTPSHQVTQMGQEVILRCVPISNHLYFYWYRQILGQKVEFLVSFYNNEISEKSEIFDDQFSVERPDGSNFTLKIRSTKLEDSAMYFCASSFAQGRYNEQFFGPGTRLTVL.